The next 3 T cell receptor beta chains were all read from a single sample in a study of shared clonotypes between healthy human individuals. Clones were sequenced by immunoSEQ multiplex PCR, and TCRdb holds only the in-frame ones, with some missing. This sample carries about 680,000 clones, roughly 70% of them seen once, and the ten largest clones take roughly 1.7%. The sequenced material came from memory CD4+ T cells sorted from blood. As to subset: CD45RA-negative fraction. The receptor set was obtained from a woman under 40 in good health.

The CDR3 DNA reads as TGTGCCAGCAGTTTTATCGGGACCCTACGGGATAGCAATCAGCCCCAGCATTTT. Translated, it gives CASSFIGTLRDSNQPQHF. The rearrangement links TRBV28 to TRBJ1-5; perhaps TRBD1 as D (5 bases). The germline V and J ends were trimmed by 3 bases and 0 bases, with 18 bases remaining between them. The CDR3 length is 18 residues. Per germline, CDR1 MDHEN and CDR2 SYDVKM.

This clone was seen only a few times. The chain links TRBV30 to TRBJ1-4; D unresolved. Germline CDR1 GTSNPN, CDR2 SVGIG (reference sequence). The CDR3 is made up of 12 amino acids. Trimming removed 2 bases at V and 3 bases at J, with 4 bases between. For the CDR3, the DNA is TGTGCCTGGAGTTCCGCTAATGAAAAACTGTTTTTT. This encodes CAWSSANEKLFF.

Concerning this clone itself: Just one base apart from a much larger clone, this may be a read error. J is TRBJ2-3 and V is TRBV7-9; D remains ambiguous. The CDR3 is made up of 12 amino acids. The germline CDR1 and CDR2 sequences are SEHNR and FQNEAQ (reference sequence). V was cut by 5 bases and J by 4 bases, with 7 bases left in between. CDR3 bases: TGTGCCAGCAGCCCCAAGGCAGATACGCAGTATTTT. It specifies CASSPKADTQYF.